The 17 T cell receptor beta chains reported below all come from one sample, sequenced in a study of blood T cell repertoires in COVID-19. TCRdb keeps only in-frame clones here, not all; method: immunoSEQ multiplex PCR. The sample holds fewer than 55,000 clones; approximately 70% are singletons and the top ten take about 9%. The sample was peripheral blood. All receptors come from a woman aged 70-85 years with acute or convalescent COVID-19.

This sequence joins TRBV7-2 and TRBJ1-5; D unresolved. This CDR3 spans 14 amino acids. The V gene lost 4 bases and the J gene lost 2 bases, with 9 bases spanning the gap. Germline V gene data show CDR1 as SGHTA and CDR2 as FQGNSA. DNA for the CDR3: TGTGCCAGCAGCTCCTCCTCGGGCAATCAGCCCCAGCATTTT. Its translation is CASSSSSGNQPQHF.

The chain employs TRBV2 and TRBJ2-3; 15 bases map to TRBD2. The V segment lost 7 bases and the J segment 4 bases; nucleotides outside the gene matches: 9. CDR1 SNHLY and CDR2 FYNNEI come from the germline V gene. The CDR3 contains 17 residues. This chain's CDR3 is CASNGLAGGLRADTQYF. The CDR3 bases are TGTGCCAGCAACGGACTAGCGGGAGGGCTTCGCGCAGATACGCAGTATTTT.

This sequence joins TRBV11-2 and TRBJ2-3, with TRBD2 as a possible D gene (6 bases). Trimming left V 5 bases short and J 6 bases short, with 9 bases between. This CDR3 comprises 12 residues. The germline V gene encodes CDR1 SGHAT and CDR2 FQNNGV. DNA for the CDR3: TGTGCCAGCAGCCTCCTAGCGGATACGCAGTATTTT. Its protein product is CASSLLADTQYF. Full variable domain (remainder filled in from reference TRBV11-2 and TRBJ2-3): EAGVAQSPRYKIIEKRQSVAFWCNPISGHATLYWYQQILGQGPKLLIQFQNNGVVDDSQLPKDRFSAERLKGVDSTLKIQPAKLEDSAVYLCASSLLADTQYFGPGTRLTVL.

The genes are TRBV4-1 and TRBJ1-5; 10 bases are a match to TRBD1. Trimming took 2 bases from V and 7 from J; bases not matched to a gene: 5. The CDR3 is made up of 15 amino acids. CDR1 is MGHRA and CDR2 is YSYEKL in the germline V gene. In DNA form, the CDR3 reads TGCGCCAGCAGCCAAAGACAGGGGGCAAAACAGCCCCAGCATTTT. Translation gives CASSQRQGAKQPQHF.

The rearrangement joins TRBV19 to TRBJ1-2, with D possibly being TRBD1 (5 bases). With 5 bases removed from V and 1 base from J, the gap between germline ends came to 8 bases. This CDR3 comprises 13 residues. In germline, CDR1 is LNHDA, CDR2 SQIVND (reference sequence). In DNA, the CDR3 is TGTGCCAGTAGTTGGACAATTAACTATGGCTACACCTTC. It specifies CASSWTINYGYTF.

This clone turned up a few times. V and J are TRBV2 and TRBJ1-3, with 7 bases identical to TRBD1. This CDR3 is 14 amino acids long. V was pared by 7 bases and J by 4 bases, with 7 bases of the junction left unmatched. Germline V gene sequence: CDR1 SNHLY, CDR2 FYNNEI. CDR3 nucleotides: TGTGCCAGCAATGGAGACAGGGACGGAAACACCATATATTTT. This sequence encodes CASNGDRDGNTIYF.

The rearrangement uses TRBV3-1 (or the pseudogene TRBV3-2) and TRBJ2-7, with 8 bases matching TRBD2. CDR1 LGHDT and CDR2 YNNKEL come from the germline V gene (reference sequence). V was pared by 1 base and J by 6 bases, with 2 bases of the junction left unmatched. CDR3 size: 13 residues. The CDR3 reads CASSQGAGGEQYF. The CDR3 DNA is TGTGCCAGCAGCCAAGGGGCGGGAGGCGAGCAGTACTTC.

The chain combines TRBV6-6 with TRBJ1-2; D remains unclear. Germline values: CDR1 MNHNY, CDR2 SVGAGI (reference sequence). This CDR3 spans 12 amino acids. V was clipped by 5 bases and J by 7 bases, with 11 bases between them. CDR3 DNA sequence: TGTGCCAGCAGTCCGGGGAGCGGTGGCTACACCTTC. Protein product: CASSPGSGGYTF.

The chain has TRBV7-6 and TRBJ1-4; D is possibly TRBD1 (5 bases). V dropped 4 bases and J dropped 6 bases, with 9 bases sitting between them. This CDR3 has 13 amino acids. Germline values: CDR1 SGHVS, CDR2 FNYEAQ. Here the CDR3 reads CASSWTYDEKLFF. As DNA, the CDR3 is TGTGCCAGCAGCTGGACATATGATGAAAAACTGTTTTTT.

The genes are TRBV5-1 and TRBJ1-4; 9 nucleotides align to TRBD1. Germline V gene data show CDR1 as SGHRS and CDR2 as YFSETQ. The CDR3 totals 15 residues. V gave up 4 bases and J gave up 5 bases; unmatched junction bases: 6. The CDR3 region is CASSPRDRVNEKLFF. The CDR3 DNA reads as TGCGCCAGCAGCCCACGGGACAGGGTGAATGAAAAACTGTTTTTT.

The chain is built from TRBV7-6 and TRBJ2-2, with a tentative D call TRBD2 (5 bases). V was cut by 1 base and J by 4 bases, with 13 bases left in between. Germline CDR1 is SGHVS and CDR2 is FNYEAQ. The CDR3 totals 16 residues. The CDR3, as DNA: TGTGCCAGCAGCTTAGAGAGGGTTGCGGTCACCGGGGAGCTGTTTTTT. Protein sequence: CASSLERVAVTGELFF. Full variable domain (outside the CDR3, taken from reference TRBV7-6 and TRBJ2-2): GAGVSQSPRYKVTKRGQDVALRCDPISGHVSLYWYRQALGQGPEFLTYFNYEAQQDKSGLPNDRFSAERPEGSISTLTIQRTEQRDSAMYRCASSLERVAVTGELFFGEGSRLTVL.

This sequence joins TRBV24-1 and TRBJ1-1; 8 nucleotides agree with TRBD1. With 0 bases clipped from V and 1 base from J, the junction kept 0 bases outside the gene matches. Per the germline V gene, CDR1 is KGHDR and CDR2 is SFDVKD. This CDR3 spans 15 amino acids. The CDR3 here is CATSDLGQGNTEAFF. The CDR3, as DNA: TGTGCCACCAGTGATTTGGGACAGGGGAACACTGAAGCTTTCTTT.

The chain uses TRBV7-9 and TRBJ2-1, with no clear D. The CDR3 loop spans 11 amino acids. The germline V gene encodes CDR1 SEHNR and CDR2 FQNEAQ (reference sequence). V was shortened by 8 bases and J by 3 bases, with 5 bases between the two germline ends. Written as DNA, the CDR3 is TGTGCCAGCCGAGACTACAATGAGCAGTTCTTC. This gives the protein CASRDYNEQFF.

The chain has TRBV3-1 (or the pseudogene TRBV3-2) and TRBJ2-7; D possibly corresponds to TRBD1 (5 bases). This CDR3 is built from 16 residues. V shed 0 bases and J shed 0 bases, with 12 bases lying between them. Germline V gives CDR1 LGHDT, CDR2 YNNKEL (reference sequence). CDR3 sequence reads: CASSQETEPSSYEQYF. CDR3 nucleotide sequence: TGTGCCAGCAGCCAAGAGACAGAACCCAGCTCCTACGAGCAGTACTTC.

The genes are TRBV5-6 and TRBJ1-5, with D perhaps TRBD1 (6 bases). This CDR3 is 14 amino acids long. The germline V and J ends were trimmed by 10 bases and 7 bases, with 21 bases remaining between them. In germline, CDR1 is SGHDT, CDR2 YYEEEE. CDR3 region: CACRRRGAGQPQHF. The DNA for the CDR3 is TGTGCCTGCCGAAGGCGGGGGGCGGGGCAGCCCCAGCATTTT.

V usage is TRBV6-1 and J usage is TRBJ2-7; 11 bases line up with TRBD1. With 2 bases clipped from V and 3 bases from J, the junction kept 6 bases outside the gene matches. Germline CDR1 reads MNHNS; CDR2 reads SASEGT. The CDR3 loop spans 16 amino acids. Here the CDR3 reads CASSERPGTGGYEQYF. CDR3 bases: TGTGCCAGCAGTGAAAGACCCGGGACAGGGGGCTACGAGCAGTACTTC.

The chain is built from TRBV5-5 and TRBJ2-7, with 8 bases lining up with TRBD2. Trimming removed 4 bases from V and 3 bases from J; junction bases left unmatched: 9. CDR3 length: 15 amino acids. Germline V gene data show CDR1 as SGHKS and CDR2 as YYEKEE (reference sequence). The DNA of the CDR3 is TGTGCCAGCAGCCACGGGACTAGTGGTTTCTACGAGCAGTACTTC. Its protein product is CASSHGTSGFYEQYF.